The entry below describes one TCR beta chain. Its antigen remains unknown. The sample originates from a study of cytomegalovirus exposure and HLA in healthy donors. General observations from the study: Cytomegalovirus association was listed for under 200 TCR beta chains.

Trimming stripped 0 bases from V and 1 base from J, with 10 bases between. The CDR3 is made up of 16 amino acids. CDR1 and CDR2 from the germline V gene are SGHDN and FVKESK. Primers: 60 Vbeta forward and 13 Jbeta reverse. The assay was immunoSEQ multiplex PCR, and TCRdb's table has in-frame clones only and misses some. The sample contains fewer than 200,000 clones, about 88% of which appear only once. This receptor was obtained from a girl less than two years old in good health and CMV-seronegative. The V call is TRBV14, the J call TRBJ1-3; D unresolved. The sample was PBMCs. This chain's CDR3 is CASSQDVAESGNTIYF. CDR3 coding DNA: TGTGCCAGCAGCCAAGACGTAGCGGAGTCTGGAAACACCATATATTTT. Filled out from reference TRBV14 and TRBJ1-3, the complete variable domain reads EAGVTQFPSHSVIEKGQTVTLRCDPISGHDNLYWYRRVMGKEIKFLLHFVKESKQDESGMPNNRFLAERTGGTYSTLKVQPAELEDSGVYFCASSQDVAESGNTIYFGEGSWLTVV.